Listed here are 12 T cell receptor beta chains from one sample, sequenced in a study of blood T cell repertoires in COVID-19. The table came from immunoSEQ multiplex PCR; TCRdb's copy has only in-frame clones and leaves some out. In the table there are around 190,000 clones, about 88% of which are singletons. The sequencing sample was made of peripheral blood. Receptors were obtained from a man aged 30 to 39 with acute or convalescent COVID-19.

J is TRBJ2-2 and V is TRBV15, with D uncertain. The germline CDR1 and CDR2 sequences are LNHNV and YYDKDF (reference sequence). CDR3 length: 13 residues. Trimming pared 6 bases from V and 2 bases from J, leaving 7 bases between. CDR3 coding DNA: TGTGCCACCAGTAGCACTAACACCGGGGAGCTGTTTTTT. It translates to CATSSTNTGELFF.

The chain combines TRBV14 with TRBJ1-2; no definite D call. CDR1 is SGHDN, CDR2 FVKESK, per germline. The V and J ends lost 2 bases and 4 bases respectively, with 8 bases between them. The CDR3 totals 13 residues. The CDR3 loop is CASSQREGYGYTF. In DNA form, the CDR3 reads TGTGCCAGCAGCCAACGGGAAGGCTATGGCTACACCTTC.

The rearrangement links TRBV27 to TRBJ1-1; D gene ambiguous. CDR1 is MNHEY, CDR2 SMNVEV, per germline (reference sequence). The germline V and J ends were trimmed by 6 bases and 10 bases, with 9 bases remaining between them. This CDR3 is built from 10 residues. The CDR3 DNA follows: TGTGCCAGCAGCCACCGAGCAGCTTTCTTT. Protein product: CASSHRAAFF.

V and J are TRBV5-4 and TRBJ2-3, with TRBD1 as a possible D gene (5 bases). CDR3 length: 14 amino acids. Deletions cut 0 bases from V and 6 bases from J, with 11 bases between. In germline, CDR1 is SGHNT, CDR2 YYREEE (reference sequence). This chain's CDR3 is CASSLEGSGDTQYF. CDR3 bases: TGTGCCAGCAGCTTGGAGGGGTCAGGGGATACGCAGTATTTT.

The V and J genes are TRBV18 and TRBJ2-7; 9 bases are shared with TRBD1. V gave up 3 bases and J gave up 7 bases; unmatched junction bases: 4. CDR3 size: 13 residues. The germline gives CDR1 KGHSH, CDR2 LQKENI. The CDR3 DNA is TGTGCCAGCTCACCGGGACAGGGATTTGAGCAGTACTTC. This gives the protein CASSPGQGFEQYF.

J is TRBJ2-2 and V is TRBV4-1; D may be TRBD1 (6 bases). The germline V and J ends were trimmed by 1 base and 6 bases, with 15 bases remaining between them. There are 16 residues in the CDR3. Germline V gene lookup returns CDR1 MGHRA and CDR2 YSYEKL. The CDR3 loop reads CASSQASIPGAGELFF. The CDR3, as DNA: TGCGCCAGCAGCCAAGCCTCAATTCCAGGGGCCGGGGAGCTGTTTTTT.

This clone was detected only a few times. This chain links TRBV6-6 with TRBJ1-4; D unclear. Trimming left V 6 bases short and J 10 bases short, with 18 bases between. Per germline, CDR1 MNHNY and CDR2 SVGAGI (reference sequence). CDR3 length equals 14 residues. CDR3 bases: TGTGCCAGCAGCCCAACAGACTTTGAGGGAAAACTGTTTTTT. It encodes CASSPTDFEGKLFF.

The chain couples TRBV30 to TRBJ2-3, with 8 bases aligning to TRBD1. V was pared by 2 bases and J by 1 base, with 2 bases of the junction left unmatched. Germline V gene data show CDR1 as GTSNPN and CDR2 as SVGIG (reference sequence). This CDR3 comprises 14 residues. Here the CDR3 reads CAWSLTGGTDTQYF. The CDR3 DNA reads as TGTGCCTGGAGTCTGACAGGGGGCACAGATACGCAGTATTTT. The whole variable domain, filled in from reference TRBV30 and TRBJ2-3, reads SQTIHQWPATLVQPVGSPLSLECTVEGTSNPNLYWYRQAAGRGLQLLFYSVGIGQISSEVPQNLSASRPQDRQFILSSKKLLLSDSGFYLCAWSLTGGTDTQYFGPGTRLTVL.

The V call is TRBV6-5, the J call TRBJ1-2; D gene ambiguous. In germline, CDR1 is MNHEY, CDR2 SVGAGI. V was clipped by 5 bases and J by 7 bases, with 8 bases between them. This CDR3 region has 11 residues. The CDR3 here is CASSREVGYTF. In DNA, the CDR3 is TGTGCCAGCAGTCGCGAGGTTGGCTACACCTTC.

The chain uses TRBV7-9 and TRBJ1-3; D remains unclear. Germline V gene sequence: CDR1 SEHNR, CDR2 FQNEAQ (reference sequence). Trimming cost V 5 bases and J 0 bases, with 14 bases left between them. This CDR3 comprises 16 residues. In DNA form, the CDR3 reads TGTGCCAGCAGCCTTATTGGGCAAGTCTCTGGAAACACCATATATTTT. The encoded protein is CASSLIGQVSGNTIYF.

The chain joins TRBV9 to TRBJ2-6, with D perhaps TRBD1 (6 bases). The germline gives CDR1 SGDLS, CDR2 YYNGEE. V was pared by 4 bases and J by 4 bases, with 12 bases between. The CDR3 covers 15 residues. The CDR3 spells CASSSQGTGANVLTF. The CDR3 coding sequence is TGTGCCAGCAGCTCTCAGGGGACCGGGGCCAACGTCCTGACTTTC.

The chain uses TRBV3-1 (or the pseudogene TRBV3-2) and TRBJ1-4; D remains unclear. The germline V gene encodes CDR1 LGHDT and CDR2 YNNKEL (reference sequence). The ends were cut back, 1 base at V and 13 bases at J, with 13 bases in the middle. The CDR3 runs 13 residues. For the CDR3, the DNA is TGTGCCAGCAGCCAAGGTTCGGAGTTAAGACTGTTTTTT. Its translation is CASSQGSELRLFF.